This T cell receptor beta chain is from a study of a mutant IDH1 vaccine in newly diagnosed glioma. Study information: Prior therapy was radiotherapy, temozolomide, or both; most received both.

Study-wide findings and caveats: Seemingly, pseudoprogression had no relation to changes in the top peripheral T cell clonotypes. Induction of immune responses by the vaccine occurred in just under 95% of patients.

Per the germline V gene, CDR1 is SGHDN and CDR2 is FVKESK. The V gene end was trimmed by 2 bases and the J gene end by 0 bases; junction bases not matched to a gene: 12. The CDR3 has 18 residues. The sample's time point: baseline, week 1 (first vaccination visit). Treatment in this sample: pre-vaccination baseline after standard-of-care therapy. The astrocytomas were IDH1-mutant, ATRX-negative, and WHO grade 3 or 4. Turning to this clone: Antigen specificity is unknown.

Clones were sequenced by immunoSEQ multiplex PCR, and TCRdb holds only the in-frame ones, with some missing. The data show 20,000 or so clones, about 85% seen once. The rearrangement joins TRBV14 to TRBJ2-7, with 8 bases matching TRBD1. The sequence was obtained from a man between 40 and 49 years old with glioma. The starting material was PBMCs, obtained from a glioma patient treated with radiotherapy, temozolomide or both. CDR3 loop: CASSQLHRDRSFSYEQYF. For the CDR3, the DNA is TGTGCCAGCAGCCAACTCCACCGGGACAGGTCCTTCTCCTACGAGCAGTACTTC.